These 22 T cell receptor beta chains share one sample of origin, sequenced in a study of technical replicates of blood from a few donors. Assay used: immunoSEQ multiplex PCR; TCRdb lists only in-frame clones, some missing. The sample lists tens of thousands of clones, 95% to 98% seen once, with roughly 0.35% in the top ten. The sample consisted of T cells isolated from PBMCs. The receptor set was obtained from a human donor in good health.

This sequence joins TRBV6-5 and TRBJ1-4; D gene uncertain. V was shortened by 2 bases and J by 11 bases, with 12 bases between the two germline ends. Germline CDR1 reads MNHEY; CDR2 reads SVGAGI. This CDR3 comprises 13 residues. Here the CDR3 reads CASSYASGRKLFF. Here the CDR3 DNA reads TGTGCCAGCAGTTACGCGTCCGGGAGGAAACTGTTTTTT.

This chain uses TRBV9 with TRBJ2-1, with 7 bases fitting TRBD1. The V and J ends lost 2 bases and 5 bases, in that order; junction bases with no gene match: 4. There are 14 residues in the CDR3. CDR1 is SGDLS, CDR2 YYNGEE, per germline. The CDR3 region has the DNA TGTGCCAGCAGCGTGGGGACAGACAACAATGAGCAGTTCTTC. It codes for CASSVGTDNNEQFF.

CDR3 residues: CASSEGDRTYETQYF. CDR3 DNA sequence: TGTGCCAGCAGTGAAGGCGATAGGACATATGAGACCCAGTACTTC. V is TRBV6-1 and J is TRBJ2-5; D is possibly TRBD1 (5 bases). V shed 1 base and J shed 5 bases, with 14 bases lying between them. This CDR3 is built from 15 residues. The germline V gene has CDR1 MNHNS and CDR2 SASEGT.

The chain joins TRBV28 to TRBJ1-4; D possibly corresponds to TRBD1 (5 bases). CDR3 length: 17 residues. The ends were cut back, 0 bases at V and 4 bases at J, with 15 bases in the middle. The germline V gene encodes CDR1 MDHEN and CDR2 SYDVKM. The DNA for the CDR3 is TGTGCCAGCAGTTTATGGGGGCGGGGGGATTTTAATGAAAAACTGTTTTTT. Protein product: CASSLWGRGDFNEKLFF.

The chain recombines TRBV11-1 with TRBJ2-7; TRBD1 matches 10 bases. The germline gives CDR1 SGHAT, CDR2 FQDESV (reference sequence). The ends lost 8 bases at V and 5 bases at J; junction bases unmatched: 9. There are 14 residues in the CDR3. This CDR3 reads CASGLTGGLDEQYF. The CDR3 DNA reads as TGTGCCAGCGGATTGACAGGGGGCCTCGACGAGCAGTACTTC.

The rearrangement links TRBV5-6 to TRBJ1-2; perhaps TRBD1 as D (6 bases). Germline V gene data show CDR1 as SGHDT and CDR2 as YYEEEE. Trimming pared 5 bases from V and 4 bases from J, leaving 12 bases between. The CDR3 sequence is 13 residues long. CDR3 coding DNA: TGTGCCAGCAGGGTACAGGGTGTCTATGGCTACACCTTC. It encodes CASRVQGVYGYTF.

This chain uses TRBV7-9 with TRBJ2-7, with TRBD2 identical over 11 bases. The length of the CDR3 is 15 residues. J was trimmed by 2 bases and V by 3 bases; bases with no gene match: 3. Germline V gene data show CDR1 as SEHNR and CDR2 as FQNEAQ (reference sequence). CDR3 region: CASSFGLAGAYEQYF. The CDR3 region has the DNA TGTGCCAGCAGCTTCGGACTAGCGGGCGCCTACGAGCAGTACTTC. The variable domain in full, completed from reference TRBV7-9 and TRBJ2-7, reads DTGVSQNPRHKITKRGQNVTFRCDPISEHNRLYWYRQTLGQGPEFLTYFQNEAQLEKSRLLSDRFSAERPKGSFSTLEIQRTEQGDSAMYLCASSFGLAGAYEQYFGPGTRLTVT.

This chain uses TRBV5-8 with TRBJ1-4; 10 bases are shared with TRBD1. With 6 bases clipped from V and 8 bases from J, the junction kept 10 bases outside the gene matches. Germline V gives CDR1 SGHTS, CDR2 YDEGEE. This CDR3 has 15 amino acids. The CDR3 nucleotides are TGTGCCAGCACCGGAAGACAGGGGGCGGGAGAAAAACTGTTTTTT. It encodes CASTGRQGAGEKLFF.

The chain links TRBV18 to TRBJ2-7; D gene uncertain. V was trimmed by 2 bases and J by 1 base, leaving 6 bases between them. Germline values: CDR1 KGHSH, CDR2 LQKENI. The CDR3 is 13 amino acids. Here the CDR3 DNA reads TGTGCCAGCTCACCAGTCCGTTCCTACGAGCAGTACTTC. Translation gives CASSPVRSYEQYF.

This chain links TRBV6-5 with TRBJ1-1; D ambiguous. The CDR3 loop spans 11 amino acids. Trimming left V 2 bases short and J 7 bases short, with 5 bases between. The V gene's germline CDR1 is MNHEY and CDR2 SVGAGI. The CDR3, as DNA: TGTGCCAGCAGTTACCGGGATGAAGCTTTCTTT. The encoded protein is CASSYRDEAFF.

This sequence joins TRBV27 and TRBJ2-2; 15 bases map to TRBD2. CDR1 and CDR2 from the germline V gene are MNHEY and SMNVEV (reference sequence). V shed 3 bases, J shed 5 bases, and the junction held 4 bases outside the gene matches. The length of the CDR3 is 17 residues. In DNA form, the CDR3 reads TGTGCCAGCAGTTTTGGGACTAGCGGGAGGCTAACCGGGGAGCTGTTTTTT. Translating gives CASSFGTSGRLTGELFF.

Here the CDR3 reads CASSGDRSVEAFF. The CDR3 DNA reads as TGTGCCAGCAGTGGGGACAGATCGGTTGAAGCTTTCTTT. The chain has TRBV6-1 and TRBJ1-1; 7 nucleotides match TRBD1. CDR1 and CDR2 from the germline V gene are MNHNS and SASEGT. The CDR3 has 13 amino acids. V lost 4 bases and J lost 7; bases outside the gene matches: 6.

The J gene is TRBJ2-7, the V gene TRBV7-9; 9 nucleotides align to TRBD2. The CDR3 sequence is 19 residues long. The V gene end was trimmed by 5 bases and the J gene end by 3 bases; junction bases not matched to a gene: 20. Germline V gene data show CDR1 as SEHNR and CDR2 as FQNEAQ (reference sequence). The DNA of the CDR3 is TGTGCCAGCAGCCTAGGGGGGTCGCCTAGCGGGATTATAATCTACGAGCAGTACTTC. Its protein product is CASSLGGSPSGIIIYEQYF.

V gene TRBV7-2 combines with J gene TRBJ1-5; 8 bases match TRBD1. The CDR3 extends over 15 amino acids. Losses at the gene ends were 5 bases for V and 3 bases for J; bases not matched to a gene: 6. The V gene's germline CDR1 is SGHTA and CDR2 FQGNSA. The DNA for the CDR3 is TGTGCCAGCAGCCTGGGGACAGGCCACAATCAGCCCCAGCATTTT. Its protein product is CASSLGTGHNQPQHF.

V usage is TRBV7-8 and J usage is TRBJ1-2, with D perhaps TRBD1 (6 bases). The CDR3 sequence is 13 residues long. Germline V gives CDR1 SGHVS, CDR2 FQNEAQ. V dropped 1 base and J dropped 3 bases, with 6 bases sitting between them. The CDR3 DNA sequence: TGTGCCAGCAGCTTAGACAGGGACTATGGCTACACCTTC. Translation: CASSLDRDYGYTF.

The chain couples TRBV5-4 to TRBJ2-5; D gene ambiguous. The CDR3 is 13 amino acids. The germline gives CDR1 SGHNT, CDR2 YYREEE (reference sequence). The V end lost 0 bases, the J end lost 4 bases, and 7 bases lay between the germline ends. CDR3 coding DNA: TGTGCCAGCAGCTTGGGGAGTTCAGAGACCCAGTACTTC. Translation: CASSLGSSETQYF.

The chain couples TRBV19 to TRBJ2-3; the D gene is possibly TRBD2 (5 bases). Deletions cut 1 base from V and 0 bases from J, with 11 bases between. The CDR3 sequence is 16 residues long. CDR1 LNHDA and CDR2 SQIVND come from the germline V gene (reference sequence). The DNA for the CDR3 is TGTGCCAGTAGTATAGCTGGCAGACTAAGCACAGATACGCAGTATTTT. As protein: CASSIAGRLSTDTQYF.

The chain couples TRBV27 to TRBJ2-5; unclear D gene. Germline V CDR1 and CDR2: MNHEY, SMNVEV (reference sequence). The CDR3 totals 16 residues. V was trimmed by 0 bases and J by 3 bases, leaving 14 bases between them. The CDR3 DNA reads TGTGCCAGCAGTTTATCGATAATAGGCGCGGAAGAGACCCAGTACTTC. It specifies CASSLSIIGAEETQYF.

This clone came up once. J is TRBJ1-1 and V is TRBV2; unclear D gene. From germline, CDR1 is SNHLY and CDR2 FYNNEI. The CDR3 runs 14 residues. The V end lost 4 bases, the J end lost 4 bases, and 13 bases lay between the germline ends. CDR3 bases: TGTGCCAGCAGTGGGGCCCCGGGGAGCACTGAAGCTTTCTTT. Translated: CASSGAPGSTEAFF. Full variable domain (rest looked up from reference TRBV2 and TRBJ1-1): EPEVTQTPSHQVTQMGQEVILRCVPISNHLYFYWYRQILGQKVEFLVSFYNNEISEKSEIFDDQFSVERPDGSNFTLKIRSTKLEDSAMYFCASSGAPGSTEAFFGQGTRLTVV.

CDR3 nucleotide sequence: TGTGCCAGCAGTGATGTACTCGGGGACATTACTGCTAACTATGGCTACACCTTC. It encodes CASSDVLGDITANYGYTF. The V and J genes are TRBV2 and TRBJ1-2, with a weak D call TRBD1 (6 bases). The V gene's germline CDR1 is SNHLY and CDR2 FYNNEI. CDR3 size: 18 residues. The V and J ends lost 3 bases and 0 bases respectively, with 20 bases between them.

The rearrangement joins TRBV30 to TRBJ2-6, with 9 bases lining up with TRBD1. Germline lookup yields CDR1 GTSNPN and CDR2 SVGIG (reference sequence). Germline trimming cut 4 bases from V and 4 bases from J; bases unmatched to any gene: 2. The CDR3 runs to 14 residues. The chain's CDR3 is CAWNGQGGANVLTF. CDR3 bases: TGTGCCTGGAATGGACAGGGGGGGGCCAACGTCCTGACTTTC.

This rearrangement joins TRBV28 to TRBJ1-1; D may be TRBD1 (6 bases). The germline V gene encodes CDR1 MDHEN and CDR2 SYDVKM. The CDR3 extends over 15 amino acids. The V end lost 2 bases, the J end lost 3 bases, and 13 bases lay between the germline ends. The DNA for the CDR3 is TGTGCCAGCAGTTTACAGGGTAACAGGGACACTGAAGCTTTCTTT. It translates to CASSLQGNRDTEAFF.